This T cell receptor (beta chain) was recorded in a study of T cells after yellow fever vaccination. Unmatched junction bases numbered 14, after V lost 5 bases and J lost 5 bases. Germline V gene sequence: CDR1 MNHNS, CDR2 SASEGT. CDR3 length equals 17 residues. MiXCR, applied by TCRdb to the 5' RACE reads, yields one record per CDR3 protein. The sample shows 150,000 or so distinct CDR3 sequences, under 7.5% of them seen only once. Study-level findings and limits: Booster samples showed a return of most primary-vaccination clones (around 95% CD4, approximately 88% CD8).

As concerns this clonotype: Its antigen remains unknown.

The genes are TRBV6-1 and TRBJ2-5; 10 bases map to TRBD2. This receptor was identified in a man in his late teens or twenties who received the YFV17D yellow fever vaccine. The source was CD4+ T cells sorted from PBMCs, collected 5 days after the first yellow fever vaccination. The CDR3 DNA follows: TGTGCCAGCAGTCAAGGGGTGTCTAGCGGGGGAGATGAGACCCAGTACTTC. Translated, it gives CASSQGVSSGGDETQYF.